This T cell receptor (beta chain) was identified during a study of T cell repertoires in cytomegalovirus infection. Study summary: CMV infection together with matching HLA type was indicated by public TCR beta signatures.

Regarding the study as a whole: Clonotypes of TCR beta that were HLA-C-restricted and CMV-specific dominated the ex vivo response.

TCRdb redid the calling of the reads with MiXCR, one entry per CDR3 protein. Of 750,000 to 900,000 distinct CDR3 sequences detected, roughly 29% appear once; the ten largest clones hold 13%. This clonotype was recorded many times. Its antigen remains unknown. The CDR3 covers 14 residues. Trimming pared 6 bases from V and 3 bases from J, leaving 11 bases between. Germline V gene data show CDR1 as SGHTA and CDR2 as FQGNSA. Sequenced material: cultured CD8+ T cells from PBMCs, taken from culture after CMV antigen stimulation. The receptor was derived from a human donor in good health (CMV status not recorded). Some clones in this sample may be carry-over from other donors' samples. V gene TRBV7-2 combines with J gene TRBJ1-4; D is undetermined. The CDR3: CASSQWAPNEKLFF. Written as DNA, the CDR3 is TGTGCCAGCAGTCAGTGGGCGCCTAATGAAAAACTGTTTTTT. Full variable domain (outside the CDR3, taken from reference TRBV7-2 and TRBJ1-4): GAGVSQSPSNKVTEKGKDVELRCDPISGHTALYWYRQSLGQGLEFLIYFQGNSAPDKSGLPSDRFSAERTGGSVSTLTIQRTQQEDSAVYLCASSQWAPNEKLFFGSGTQLSVL.